Shown below are 6 T cell receptor beta chains from a single sample sequenced in a study of cytomegalovirus exposure and HLA in healthy donors (dated by TCRdb to between 2016 and 2019). The library was generated by the immunoSEQ multiplex PCR assay. A mixture of 60 forward primers for TCR Vbeta segments and 13 reverse primers for TCR Jbeta segments was used in the multiplex PCR. TCRdb limited this immuneACCESS table to in-frame rearrangements with V and J called. A share of clones is missing; checked studies link under half to unresolved V genes, and the rest is unexplained. In all, the sample holds 90,000 to 150,000 clones, and about 73% of those were seen once. Roughly 8.2% of the sample is taken by the ten largest. Material: PBMCs. These receptor sequences come from a woman aged 40 to 50 in good health and CMV-seropositive.

This chain links TRBV6-1 with TRBJ2-7, with D maybe TRBD1 (6 bases). The CDR3 runs 15 residues. The ends were cut back, 1 base at V and 1 base at J, with 11 bases in the middle. In germline, CDR1 is MNHNS, CDR2 SASEGT. CDR3 in DNA: TGTGCCAGCAGTGAAGGGACAGTTCCTTCCTACGAGCAGTACTTC. It codes for CASSEGTVPSYEQYF.

This clone was recorded once. The V gene is TRBV4-1, the J gene TRBJ1-2; 10 bases match TRBD1. CDR1 MGHRA and CDR2 YSYEKL come from the germline V gene. Trimming took 1 base from V and 4 from J; bases not matched to a gene: 3. The CDR3 is made up of 15 amino acids. The CDR3 sequence is CASSQARTGGYGYTF. The CDR3 DNA reads as TGCGCCAGCAGCCAAGCTCGGACAGGGGGCTATGGCTACACCTTC.

The table lists this clone with a few counts. The chain uses TRBV9 and TRBJ2-1; tentative D call: TRBD2 (6 bases). The length of the CDR3 is 13 residues. Germline V gives CDR1 SGDLS, CDR2 YYNGEE. Trimming took off 4 bases at V and 7 bases at J, with 12 bases between the two ends. Written as DNA, the CDR3 is TGTGCCAGCAGCTCGACCGGGACTAATGAGCAGTTCTTC. This sequence encodes CASSSTGTNEQFF.

The J gene is TRBJ2-3, the V gene TRBV11-2; D remains ambiguous. Germline V gene data show CDR1 as SGHAT and CDR2 as FQNNGV. This CDR3 is 14 amino acids long. The V and J ends lost 5 bases and 6 bases respectively, with 15 bases between them. As DNA, the CDR3 is TGTGCCAGCAGCCCCGATGGTCTGGCTGATACGCAGTATTTT. Encoded protein: CASSPDGLADTQYF.

The sample holds a few counts of this clone. J is TRBJ1-2 and V is TRBV6-6; 7 nucleotides line up with TRBD1. The junction had 6 bases not matched to a gene; V was cut back by 7 bases and J by 7 bases. Looked up from germline, CDR1 is MNHNY and CDR2 is SVGAGI (reference sequence). The CDR3 spans 12 residues. The CDR3 loop is CASIGRGVGYTF. The CDR3 DNA follows: TGTGCCAGCATCGGCAGGGGGGTTGGCTACACCTTC.

This clone was detected a few times. V and J are TRBV5-4 and TRBJ2-5; 7 bases map to TRBD1. Losses at the gene ends were 4 bases for V and 5 bases for J; bases not matched to a gene: 5. The CDR3 runs to 13 residues. The germline V gene encodes CDR1 SGHNT and CDR2 YYREEE (reference sequence). The CDR3 nucleotides are TGTGCCAGCAGCCCGGGACAGAGGGAGACCCAGTACTTC. This codes for CASSPGQRETQYF.